This paragraph reports one T cell receptor (beta chain). Its specificity is not known. This CDR3 contains 12 residues. Germline values: CDR1 SEHNR, CDR2 FQNEAQ (reference sequence). The V end was cut by 7 bases, the J end by 2 bases, with 5 bases between. The entry originates in a study of cytomegalovirus exposure and HLA in healthy donors. Whole-study findings and limits: Accounts indicate the classifier identified cytomegalovirus status with strong specificity and sensitivity. Confirmation was obtained in vitro that a few CMV-associated chains are specific for CMV antigens. According to the study, around 150 TCR beta chains were cytomegalovirus-associated.

Profiled with immunoSEQ multiplex PCR; TCRdb holds only in-frame clones, not every one. Of 140,000 to 150,000 clones in the sample, 94% were seen once. The chain is built from TRBV7-9 and TRBJ2-2; D remains unclear. The receptor comes from a young man in good health and CMV-seropositive. What was sequenced was PBMCs. In DNA form, the CDR3 reads TGTGCCAGCATCCAAAACACCGGGGAGCTGTTTTTT. Translating it yields CASIQNTGELFF.